This paragraph covers one T cell receptor beta chain sequence. CDR1 and CDR2 from the germline V gene are SGHDT and YYEEEE. This CDR3 is 16 amino acids long. V lost 3 bases, J lost 1 base, and 16 bases lay in between. This sample is part of a study of neoadjuvant anti-PD-1 for oral cavity cancer. Profiled with immunoSEQ multiplex PCR; TCRdb holds only in-frame clones, not every one. Altogether 17,000 or so clones are present, about two thirds being singletons, with the ten largest covering roughly 3.1%. The sequencing used PBMCs, collected before nivolumab (anti-PD-1) treatment. This chain connects TRBV5-6 to TRBJ1-1; tentative D call: TRBD1 (5 bases). The source is a person aged 35-80 years with oral cavity squamous cell carcinoma. CDR3 bases: TGTGCCAGCAGCTGGGGACCGACCCTGGGGAACACTGAAGCTTTCTTT. The encoded protein is CASSWGPTLGNTEAFF.